This TCR beta chain was documented in a study of blood T cell repertoires in COVID-19. Overall study context: The cDNA or gDNA used as material had been derived from T cells, B-cell-depleted T cells, or PBMCs.

As handled by the study authors: How many nucleated cells were present was estimated from reference gene primer amplification. TCRdb keeps only in-frame clones here, not all; method: immunoSEQ multiplex PCR. Clone size and V and J calls were adopted from that table, with D and trimming inferred from the DNA. The table includes about 55,000 clones, 85% to 90% detected once. J gave up 5 bases and V 10 bases, and 9 bases lay outside the gene matches. The CDR3 contains 14 residues. The chain employs TRBV23-1 and TRBJ1-4; 8 nucleotides line up with TRBD1. TRBV23-1 is labeled an ORF, and its function is uncertain. Sequenced sample: peripheral blood. This TCR derives from a man between 65 and 85 years old with acute or convalescent COVID-19. CDR3 coding DNA: TGCGCCATGACAGGGGCAAGGGTAAATGAAAAACTGTTTTTT. It specifies CAMTGARVNEKLFF.